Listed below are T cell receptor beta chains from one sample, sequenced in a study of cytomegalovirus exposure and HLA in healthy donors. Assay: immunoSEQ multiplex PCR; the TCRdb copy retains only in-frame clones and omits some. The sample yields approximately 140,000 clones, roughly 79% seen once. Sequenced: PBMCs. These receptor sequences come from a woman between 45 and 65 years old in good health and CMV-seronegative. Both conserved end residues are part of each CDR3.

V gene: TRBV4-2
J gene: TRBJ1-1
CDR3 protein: CASSQDPGRTEAFF

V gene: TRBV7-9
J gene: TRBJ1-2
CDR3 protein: CASSLDSSGGYTF

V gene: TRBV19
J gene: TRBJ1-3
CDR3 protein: CASSTSVGGRLAGNTIYF

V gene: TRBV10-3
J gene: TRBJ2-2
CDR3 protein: CAISALDEGGELFF

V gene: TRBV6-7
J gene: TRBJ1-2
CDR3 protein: CASSPRVPDGYTF

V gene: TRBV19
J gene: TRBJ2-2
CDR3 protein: CASSPSAGVITGELFF

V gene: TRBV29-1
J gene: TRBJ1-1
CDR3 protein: CSVVGGPEAFF

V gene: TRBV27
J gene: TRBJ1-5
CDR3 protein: CASSLSTGLNQPQHF

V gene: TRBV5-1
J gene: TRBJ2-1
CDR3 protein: CASSSGLAGGSSYNEQFF

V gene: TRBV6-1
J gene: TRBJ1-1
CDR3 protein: CASSEAGGWDTEAFF

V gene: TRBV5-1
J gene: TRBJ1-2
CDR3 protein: CASSLEGTAYGYTF

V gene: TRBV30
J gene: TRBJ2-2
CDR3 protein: CAWSTSWTGRTGELFF

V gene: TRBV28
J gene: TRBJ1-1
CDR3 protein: CASSYQGNTEAFF

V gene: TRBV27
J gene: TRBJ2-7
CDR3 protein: CASSSPGQIYEQYF

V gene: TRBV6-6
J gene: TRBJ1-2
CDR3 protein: CASSYSEIANYGYTF

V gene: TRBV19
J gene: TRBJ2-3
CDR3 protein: CASSIPRGRGDTQYF

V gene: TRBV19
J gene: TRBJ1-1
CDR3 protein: CASSIDLAGERGEAFF

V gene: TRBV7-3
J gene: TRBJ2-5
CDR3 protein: CASSLYGGETQYF

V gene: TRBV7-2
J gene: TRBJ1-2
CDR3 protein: CASSPNRVGNYGYTF

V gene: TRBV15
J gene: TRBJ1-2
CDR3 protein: CATSRDTDPTNGYTF

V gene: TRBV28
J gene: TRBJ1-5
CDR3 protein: CASSYGGDNKPQHF

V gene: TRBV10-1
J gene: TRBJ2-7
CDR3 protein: CASSESVAVSSYEQYF

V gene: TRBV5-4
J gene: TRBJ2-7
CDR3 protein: CASSPGERGSYEQYF